What follows is one TCR beta chain and its context. The target antigen is unknown. A multiplex PCR was run with 60 Vbeta primers and 13 Jbeta primers. Profiling relied on immunoSEQ multiplex PCR, and the TCRdb table lists in-frame clones only, not all of them. This table has 300,000 or so clones, approximately 85% appearing once. The sample belongs to a study of cytomegalovirus exposure and HLA in healthy donors. Study-level information: Unique TCR beta sequences numbering around 110 million came from 190 million or so T cells in an earlier analysis. Of over 350 genotyped donors, more than 65% grouped in the Caucasian-associated ancestry cluster.

Overall study findings and caveats: One variant, a missense change in DCLRE1C, was linked in a later analysis to TCR beta V- and J-gene trimming. While the bulk of TCR sequences proved rare, some public TCRs turned up in many donors.

The sequencing sample was made of PBMCs. The TCR originated in a woman aged 40 to 50 in good health and CMV-seropositive.

The chain's CDR3 is CATSRGTGWNSPLHF. The CDR3 DNA is TGTGCCACCAGCAGAGGGACAGGGTGGAATTCACCCCTCCACTTT. The genes are TRBV15 and TRBJ1-6, with TRBD1 matching over 8 bases. Per germline, CDR1 LNHNV and CDR2 YYDKDF (reference sequence). V trimming: 1 base; J trimming: 7 bases; junction bases outside the gene matches: 3. The CDR3 spans 15 residues.